A single sample is the source of the 25 T cell receptor beta chains below, sequenced in a study of T cell repertoires in cytomegalovirus infection. TCRdb reprocessed the reads via MiXCR and lists one record per CDR3 protein. The table records 300,000 or so distinct CDR3 sequences, 9.6% of them present only once. The sample consisted of PBMCs. These receptors were taken from a human donor in good health (CMV status not recorded). Some clones in this sample may be carry-over from other donors' samples.

Concerning this clonotype itself: This may come from a read error, since a much larger clone is one base off. The rearrangement links TRBV7-9 to TRBJ1-2; D possibly corresponds to TRBD1 (6 bases). Germline V gene lookup returns CDR1 SEHNR and CDR2 FQNEAQ (reference sequence). The CDR3 has 12 amino acids. Trimming removed 1 base from V and 8 bases from J, with 8 bases in between. CDR3 nucleotide sequence: TGTGCCAGCAGCTTAGAGGGGACAGGCTACACCTTC. This gives the protein CASSLEGTGYTF.

This clonotype was picked up a small number of times. The V call is TRBV20-1, the J call TRBJ2-1; D is perhaps TRBD2 (5 bases). The CDR3 is 13 residues long. The germline V gene has CDR1 DFQATT and CDR2 SNEGSKA (reference sequence). V was cut by 3 bases and J by 10 bases, with 16 bases left in between. CDR3 loop: CSASSHLGGEQFF. The DNA for the CDR3 is TGCAGTGCTAGTTCTCACCTAGGCGGGGAGCAGTTCTTC.

This clonotype has at least ten counts. The V gene is TRBV29-1, the J gene TRBJ2-5; either TRBD1 or TRBD2 may fit D (6 bases each). The V end lost 4 bases, the J end lost 5 bases, and 17 bases lay between the germline ends. Looked up from germline, CDR1 is SQVTM and CDR2 is ANQGSEA. CDR3 length equals 14 residues. CDR3 DNA: TGCAGCGTTGGGGAGGCCAGGGGCTCCGAGACCCAGTACTTC. Amino acids: CSVGEARGSETQYF.

This chain uses TRBV6-2 or TRBV6-3 with TRBJ1-1; 10 bases align to TRBD1. V trimming: 10 bases; J trimming: 4 bases; junction bases outside the gene matches: 12. Germline CDR1 reads MNHEY; CDR2 reads SVGEGT. There are 15 residues in the CDR3. This chain's CDR3 is CATRGTGAFGTEAFF. The CDR3 DNA sequence: TGTGCCACCCGAGGGACAGGGGCCTTCGGCACTGAAGCTTTCTTT.

This clonotype was picked up a small number of times. This chain uses TRBV7-3 with TRBJ2-2; no reliable D call. Trimming stripped 2 bases from V and 3 bases from J, with 7 bases between. CDR3 length: 14 amino acids. The germline V gene has CDR1 SGHTA and CDR2 FQGTGA. The CDR3 sequence: CASSLLRHTGELFF. The CDR3 DNA reads TGTGCCAGCAGCTTATTGCGACACACCGGGGAGCTGTTTTTT.

This clonotype has a handful of counts. This chain connects TRBV4-3 to TRBJ2-5; D is perhaps TRBD1 (6 bases). The CDR3 is made up of 14 amino acids. Trimming took off 0 bases at V and 6 bases at J, with 11 bases between the two ends. CDR1 LGHNA and CDR2 YSLEER come from the germline V gene. CDR3 in DNA: TGCGCCAGCAGCCAAGAAGGCAGGGGAAAGACCCAGTACTTC. Protein: CASSQEGRGKTQYF.

This clonotype has a count of ten or more. V gene TRBV28 combines with J gene TRBJ1-4; 10 bases fit TRBD1. The CDR3 spans 16 residues. J gave up 1 base and V 5 bases, and 4 bases lay outside the gene matches. Per germline, CDR1 MDHEN and CDR2 SYDVKM. CDR3 in DNA: TGTGCCAGCAGTCATGACAGGGGGCTAACTAATGAAAAACTGTTTTTT. Its translation is CASSHDRGLTNEKLFF.

Many counts were recorded for this clonotype. The chain links TRBV6-2 or TRBV6-3 to TRBJ1-2, with D unresolved. Germline V gene data show CDR1 as MNHEY and CDR2 as SVGEGT. V was clipped by 4 bases and J by 5 bases, with 8 bases between them. CDR3 length: 12 residues. This chain's CDR3 is CASSLPAYGYTF. The CDR3 DNA sequence: TGTGCCAGCAGTTTGCCAGCTTATGGCTACACCTTC.

The chain couples TRBV20-1 to TRBJ2-1; 9 positions agree with TRBD2. Germline V lookup: CDR1 DFQATT, CDR2 SNEGSKA (reference sequence). This CDR3 is built from 14 residues. Unmatched junction bases numbered 7, after V lost 3 bases and J lost 7 bases. The CDR3 coding sequence is TGCAGTGCTAGGCCCGGGACTAGCAAAAATGAGCAGTTCTTC. It yields the protein CSARPGTSKNEQFF.

The chain uses TRBV28 and TRBJ2-7; D is possibly TRBD2 (6 bases). Germline loops: CDR1 MDHEN, CDR2 SYDVKM. The CDR3 is made up of 13 amino acids. Trimming pared 6 bases from V and 2 bases from J, leaving 11 bases between. The CDR3 nucleotides are TGTGCCAGCAGGGGTGGAGGGGCCTACGAGCAGTACGTC. This gives the protein CASRGGGAYEQYV.

This clonotype was seen repeatedly, ten times or more. The chain joins TRBV11-1 to TRBJ1-1, with D hard to call. CDR3 length equals 12 residues. Trimming left V 2 bases short and J 7 bases short, with 8 bases between. The germline V gene encodes CDR1 SGHAT and CDR2 FQDESV (reference sequence). For the CDR3, the DNA is TGTGCCAGCAGCTTAACGGGGATTGAAGCTTTCTTT. Residues: CASSLTGIEAFF.

For the CDR3, the DNA is TGCAGTGCTAGAGATGGTAGGCGGGGGGCTTACAATGAGCAGTTCTTC. Translation gives CSARDGRRGAYNEQFF. The gene calls are TRBV20-1 and TRBJ2-1; 8 nucleotides line up with TRBD2. CDR1 DFQATT and CDR2 SNEGSKA come from the germline V gene (reference sequence). The V segment lost 0 bases and the J segment 4 bases; nucleotides outside the gene matches: 8. CDR3 size: 16 residues.

This clonotype was observed a handful of times. The genes are TRBV6-5 and TRBJ1-2; 8 bases line up with TRBD1. The CDR3 is made up of 18 amino acids. The V gene end was trimmed by 2 bases and the J gene end by 4 bases; junction bases not matched to a gene: 15. Germline CDR1 is MNHEY and CDR2 is SVGAGI. CDR3: CASSYQADRVIMGYGYTF. For the CDR3, the DNA is TGTGCCAGCAGTTACCAAGCGGACAGGGTTATAATGGGCTATGGCTACACCTTC.

There are many counts of this clonotype. The V call is TRBV7-9, the J call TRBJ2-1, with 10 bases fitting TRBD1. In germline, CDR1 is SEHNR, CDR2 FQNEAQ (reference sequence). Losses at the gene ends were 1 base for V and 3 bases for J; bases not matched to a gene: 9. The CDR3 has 18 residues. The CDR3 loop is CASSLERWDRGRYNEQFF. In nucleotides, the CDR3 is TGTGCCAGCAGCTTAGAAAGGTGGGACAGGGGACGCTACAATGAGCAGTTCTTC.

This chain joins TRBV3-1 and TRBJ2-7; either TRBD1 or TRBD2 may supply D (5 bases each). V was pared by 0 bases and J by 1 base, with 13 bases between. From germline, CDR1 is LGHDT and CDR2 YNNKEL (reference sequence). This CDR3 spans 16 amino acids. CDR3 amino acids: CASSQETRGSSYEQYF. The CDR3 nucleotides read TGTGCCAGCAGCCAAGAAACGAGGGGCTCTTCCTACGAGCAGTACTTC.

This clonotype has a count of ten or more. The chain uses TRBV6-2 or TRBV6-3 and TRBJ2-4, with 9 bases that match TRBD1. The CDR3 spans 15 residues. V dropped 5 bases and J dropped 5; count of bases not matched to a gene: 7. Germline assignment: CDR1 MNHEY and CDR2 SVGEGT. The CDR3 nucleotides are TGTGCCAGCAGTGTGGGACAGGGAGAGCAAAACATTCAGTACTTC. Its protein product is CASSVGQGEQNIQYF.

This clonotype was seen at least ten times. This chain connects TRBV6-2 or TRBV6-3 to TRBJ2-7; D may be TRBD1 or TRBD2 (5 bases each). Germline V gives CDR1 MNHEY, CDR2 SVGEGT. CDR3 length: 19 amino acids. The V end was cut by 0 bases, the J end by 0 bases, with 21 bases between. In DNA, the CDR3 is TGTGCCAGCAGTTACTCGAGAGGGTTAAAGGGGCCAAGCTCCTACGAGCAGTACGTC. The encoded protein is CASSYSRGLKGPSSYEQYV.

This clonotype was seen more than once but under ten times. The J gene is TRBJ2-5, the V gene TRBV28; D not resolved. V lost 2 bases, J lost 7 bases, and 17 bases lay in between. This CDR3 is 15 amino acids long. Germline V gene lookup returns CDR1 MDHEN and CDR2 SYDVKM. The CDR3: CASSLPLYRSGTQYF. DNA of the CDR3: TGTGCCAGCAGTTTACCCCTCTATCGTAGTGGGACCCAGTACTTC.

Ten or more counts support this clonotype. The chain recombines TRBV24-1 with TRBJ2-1; D tentatively fits TRBD1 or TRBD2 (7 bases each). Trimming took 12 bases from V and 0 from J, leaving 14 bases between them. The CDR3 has 14 residues. CDR1 is KGHDR, CDR2 SFDVKD, per germline. For the CDR3, the DNA is TGTGCCGGGAGGGACAGAGTCTCCTACAATGAGCAGTTCTTC. This encodes CAGRDRVSYNEQFF.

This clonotype was picked up many times. V gene TRBV29-1 combines with J gene TRBJ2-1; TRBD2 is a possible D gene (5 bases). CDR1 is SQVTM and CDR2 is ANQGSEA in the germline V gene. Trimming left V 4 bases short and J 5 bases short, with 9 bases between. The CDR3 has 12 residues. The CDR3 sequence is CSVGSGNNEQFF. The DNA for the CDR3 is TGCAGCGTTGGGTCCGGGAACAATGAGCAGTTCTTC.

Many counts were recorded for this clonotype. The chain combines TRBV6-6 with TRBJ2-7; D might be TRBD1 (5 bases). This CDR3 region has 13 residues. V was cut by 6 bases and J by 2 bases, with 11 bases left in between. Germline loops: CDR1 MNHNY, CDR2 SVGAGI (reference sequence). The CDR3 loop is CASSQDTPYEQYV. In DNA, the CDR3 is TGTGCCAGCAGCCAGGACACCCCCTACGAGCAGTACGTC.

As for this clonotype: A much larger clonotype is one base distant, so this may be a read error. V usage is TRBV28 and J usage is TRBJ2-3; 9 nucleotides agree with TRBD2. The CDR3 has 14 amino acids. Germline V gene data show CDR1 as MDHEN and CDR2 as SYDVKM. V lost 8 bases, J lost 6 bases, and 9 bases stayed unmatched. The CDR3 loop reads CASAGTSRVDTQYF. The CDR3 bases are TGTGCCAGCGCCGGGACTAGCAGGGTGGATACGCAGTATTTT.

This clonotype occurred many times. The chain combines TRBV14 with TRBJ1-6; 8 positions agree with TRBD1. Trimming took 2 bases from V and 8 from J; bases not matched to a gene: 8. CDR1 SGHDN and CDR2 FVKESK come from the germline V gene. This CDR3 is 16 amino acids long. This chain's CDR3 is CASSQSRGLIDSPLHF. The CDR3 DNA reads TGTGCCAGCAGCCAATCCAGGGGGCTTATTGATTCACCCCTCCACTTT.

In this sample, this clonotype turned up many times. The V and J genes are TRBV7-8 and TRBJ2-2, with unresolved D. Trimming stripped 8 bases from V and 2 bases from J, with 18 bases between. The CDR3 runs 16 residues. Per germline, CDR1 SGHVS and CDR2 FQNEAQ. CDR3 coding DNA: TGTGCCAGCGAATCGGCTTTTATAACTAACACCGGGGAGCTGTTTTTT. Translation gives CASESAFITNTGELFF.

The chain carries TRBV3-1 and TRBJ1-5, with TRBD1 as a possible D gene (6 bases). This CDR3 comprises 15 residues. Deletions cut 3 bases from V and 3 bases from J, with 12 bases between. CDR1 and CDR2 (germline): LGHDT, YNNKEL (reference sequence). The CDR3 protein is CASSQGQGPNQPQHF. In nucleotides, the CDR3 is TGTGCCAGCAGCCAGGGTCAGGGGCCCAATCAGCCCCAGCATTTT.